The rows below give T cell receptor beta chains drawn from one sample of a study of blood T cell repertoires in COVID-19. Sequenced by immunoSEQ multiplex PCR; TCRdb stores in-frame clones only, minus some. Of over 95,000 clones in the sample, around 84% were seen once. Sequencing input: peripheral blood. Every receptor here comes from a woman in her fifties or sixties with acute or convalescent COVID-19. The CDR3 runs from the conserved cysteine through the conserved F or W. Each record gives: V gene, CDR3 protein.

>TRBV19
CASSIAQGEAETQYF
>TRBV19
CASSMGIGRSNQPQHF
>TRBV3-1/TRBV3-2
CASSPRTVNEAFF
>TRBV7-7
CASSLGTGSSYEQYF
>TRBV19
CASSIAGGGTGELFF
>TRBV5-1
CASSEGQGNEQFF
>TRBV6-1
CASSEFHRGSGYTF
>TRBV4-1
CASSQEYQGSGANVLTF
>TRBV19
CASSILQGQGPHQPQHF
>TRBV7-2
CASSLEGTSGGFDVRYF
>TRBV6-2/TRBV6-3
CASSYSGGLGYTF